This TCR beta chain was recorded in a study of T cells in Graves' hyperthyroidism and ophthalmopathy. Findings of the study overall: Also found in blood were most expanded thyroid clonotypes above 0.001. For ophthalmopathy, model prediction preceded onset by a median about 6 months.

The CDR3 consists of 12 residues. The germline V gene has CDR1 SGHRS and CDR2 YFSETQ. V shed 2 bases, J shed 11 bases, and the junction held 6 bases outside the gene matches. It was RNA transcripts that yielded the amplified TCR beta CDR3 regions. TCR CDR3 regions were first amplified by RT-PCR with HTBI primers. TCRdb reanalysed the multiplex PCR reads using MiXCR and keeps one entry per CDR3 protein. Here the sample spans hundreds of thousands of distinct CDR3 sequences, 17% being singletons. This clonotype was counted between two and nine times. What it recognizes is unknown. The origin of this receptor is a woman aged 18 to 35 with Graves' ophthalmopathy. The chain combines TRBV5-1 with TRBJ1-2, with 7 bases lining up with TRBD1. The sequenced sample consisted of blood. The CDR3 is CASSFDRARYTF. Here the CDR3 DNA reads TGCGCCAGCAGCTTCGACAGGGCACGGTACACCTTC.